This T cell receptor (beta chain) was identified during a study of cytomegalovirus exposure and HLA in healthy donors. A word on this clone: Its antigen is unidentified.

Study outcomes and limitations: Presence/absence comparisons presumed near-even sequencing depth among donors.

The PCR contained 60 Vbeta and 13 Jbeta primers. Data came from immunoSEQ multiplex PCR; TCRdb stores just in-frame clones and leaves some out. This listing includes about 130,000 clones. The CDR3 is 13 amino acids. V was pared by 3 bases and J by 5 bases, with 2 bases of the junction left unmatched. The germline V gene encodes CDR1 MNHNS and CDR2 SASEGT. This rearrangement joins TRBV6-1 to TRBJ1-1; TRBD1 matches 8 bases. This receptor was taken from a man aged 18-30 years in good health and CMV-seronegative. The sample was PBMCs. The CDR3 reads CASSDRQGTEAFF. For the CDR3, the DNA is TGTGCCAGCAGTGACCGACAGGGGACTGAAGCTTTCTTT.